These 19 T cell receptor beta chains were all obtained from the same sample, sequenced in a study of blood T cell repertoires in COVID-19. Here immunoSEQ multiplex PCR was the method, and the copy in TCRdb shows in-frame clones only, minus some. The sample consists of over 75,000 clones, over 70% of them appearing once. Input material: peripheral blood. These TCRs come from a man aged 45-60 years who had recovered from COVID-19.

The chain uses TRBV27 and TRBJ1-2; D gene uncertain. This CDR3 comprises 15 residues. Trimming removed 2 bases at V and 8 bases at J, with 18 bases between. Looked up from germline, CDR1 is MNHEY and CDR2 is SMNVEV (reference sequence). This CDR3 reads CASSLTAGFRGGYTF. The CDR3 DNA follows: TGTGCCAGCAGTTTAACAGCTGGATTTCGAGGGGGCTACACCTTC.

This clone showed up just once. The chain couples TRBV19 to TRBJ1-1; D is perhaps TRBD1 (5 bases). Germline-derived CDR1 and CDR2 are LNHDA and SQIVND (reference sequence). The CDR3 spans 15 residues. Trimming left V 4 bases short and J 2 bases short, with 14 bases between. This CDR3 reads CASSTLQGGNTEAFF. The CDR3 nucleotides are TGTGCCAGTAGTACCCTGCAGGGAGGTAACACTGAAGCTTTCTTT.

This clone has only one observation. V is TRBV7-2 and J is TRBJ1-4; D gene unclear. Looked up from germline, CDR1 is SGHTA and CDR2 is FQGNSA. The CDR3 has 15 residues. V shed 3 bases and J shed 0 bases, with 8 bases lying between them. The CDR3 is CASSLTPTTNEKLFF. The CDR3 DNA follows: TGTGCCAGCAGCTTGACACCAACAACTAATGAAAAACTGTTTTTT.

This clone was picked up many times. The DNA for the CDR3 is TGTGCCAGCAGCTTAAACGGGAGACAGGGCTTGGGTGTCGGGGAGCTGTTTTTT. This codes for CASSLNGRQGLGVGELFF. The V gene is TRBV7-3, the J gene TRBJ2-2; perhaps TRBD1 as D (7 bases). The V end lost 1 base, the J end lost 7 bases, and 22 bases lay between the germline ends. CDR1 SGHTA and CDR2 FQGTGA come from the germline V gene. The CDR3 sequence is 18 residues long.

This clone was seen once. The V gene is TRBV9, the J gene TRBJ2-3, with D possibly matching TRBD2 (6 bases). V lost 3 bases, J lost 3 bases, and 17 bases lay in between. Germline assignment: CDR1 SGDLS and CDR2 YYNGEE. The length of the CDR3 is 16 residues. The CDR3 nucleotides read TGTGCCAGCAGCGCCGACCCCCTAGGAGGGACAGATACGCAGTATTTT. Amino acid sequence: CASSADPLGGTDTQYF. The whole variable domain, filled in from reference TRBV9 and TRBJ2-3, reads DSGVTQTPKHLITATGQRVTLRCSPRSGDLSVYWYQQSLDQGLQFLIQYYNGEERAKGNILERFSAQQFPDLHSELNLSSLELGDSALYFCASSADPLGGTDTQYFGPGTRLTVL.

This clone was counted only a few times. J is TRBJ2-4 and V is TRBV19; 10 bases align to TRBD1. This CDR3 has 15 amino acids. Trimming cost V 4 bases and J 8 bases; bases outside gene matches: 8. Germline V gene data show CDR1 as LNHDA and CDR2 as SQIVND (reference sequence). The CDR3 DNA is TGTGCCAGTAGTAAAACCGGGACAGGGGCGGACATTCAGTACTTC. Translated, it gives CASSKTGTGADIQYF. The entire variable domain, with the rest obtained from reference TRBV19 and TRBJ2-4, is as follows: DGGITQSPKYLFRKEGQNVTLSCEQNLNHDAMYWYRQDPGQGLRLIYYSQIVNDFQKGDIAEGYSVSREKKESFPLTVTSAQKNPTAFYLCASSKTGTGADIQYFGAGTRLSVL.

The rearrangement links TRBV11-2 to TRBJ1-1; D call uncertain. The V end was cut by 2 bases, the J end by 2 bases, with 9 bases between. Germline CDR1 SGHAT, CDR2 FQNNGV. The CDR3 runs 14 residues. The CDR3 sequence is CASSLRAGNTEAFF. DNA of the CDR3: TGTGCCAGCAGCTTACGCGCGGGAAACACTGAAGCTTTCTTT.

The rearrangement links TRBV19 to TRBJ2-3; 8 bases line up with TRBD2. Germline V gene sequence: CDR1 LNHDA, CDR2 SQIVND (reference sequence). The junction had 2 bases not matched to a gene; V was cut back by 6 bases and J by 0 bases. The CDR3 sequence is 14 residues long. The CDR3 spells CASRTSGSTDTQYF. In DNA, the CDR3 is TGTGCCAGTAGAACTAGCGGCAGCACAGATACGCAGTATTTT.

The rearrangement uses TRBV19 and TRBJ2-7; TRBD2 aligns across 7 bases. Germline V lookup: CDR1 LNHDA, CDR2 SQIVND (reference sequence). Trimming removed 4 bases from V and 5 bases from J; junction bases left unmatched: 14. The CDR3 contains 16 residues. The CDR3 protein is CASSTETPGLLNEQYF. DNA for the CDR3: TGTGCCAGTAGTACAGAAACGCCGGGACTACTCAACGAGCAGTACTTC. Full variable domain (outside the CDR3, taken from reference TRBV19 and TRBJ2-7): DGGITQSPKYLFRKEGQNVTLSCEQNLNHDAMYWYRQDPGQGLRLIYYSQIVNDFQKGDIAEGYSVSREKKESFPLTVTSAQKNPTAFYLCASSTETPGLLNEQYFGPGTRLTVT.

The rearrangement joins TRBV14 to TRBJ1-3; D unresolved. CDR1 and CDR2 from the germline V gene are SGHDN and FVKESK. The CDR3 contains 15 residues. The ends were cut back, 6 bases at V and 0 bases at J, with 12 bases in the middle. The CDR3 protein is CASSLAGISGNTIYF. DNA of the CDR3: TGTGCCAGCAGTCTGGCGGGGATCTCTGGAAACACCATATATTTT.

The chain links TRBV7-2 to TRBJ2-7; D perhaps matches TRBD2 (6 bases). The CDR3 covers 15 residues. Germline values: CDR1 SGHTA, CDR2 FQGNSA. Trimming took off 2 bases at V and 0 bases at J, with 11 bases between the two ends. The CDR3 coding sequence is TGTGCCAGCAGCTTATCCCACGGGAGCTCCTACGAGCAGTACTTC. Translated, it gives CASSLSHGSSYEQYF.

This clone was counted once. This chain uses TRBV5-5 with TRBJ2-3; a weak D match, TRBD2 (6 bases). The CDR3 is made up of 14 amino acids. CDR1 and CDR2 from the germline V gene are SGHKS and YYEKEE (reference sequence). V was shortened by 4 bases and J by 5 bases, with 14 bases between the two germline ends. CDR3: CASSPGGARDTQYF. CDR3 sequence (DNA): TGTGCCAGCAGCCCCGGCGGGGCAAGAGATACGCAGTATTTT. Using reference TRBV5-5 and TRBJ2-3 for the parts outside the CDR3, the full variable domain is DAGVTQSPTHLIKTRGQQVTLRCSPISGHKSVSWYQQVLGQGPQFIFQYYEKEERGRGNFPDRFSARQFPNYSSELNVNALLLGDSALYLCASSPGGARDTQYFGPGTRLTVL.

The rearrangement uses TRBV3-1 (or the pseudogene TRBV3-2) and TRBJ1-2; D remains ambiguous. CDR1 is LGHDT, CDR2 YNNKEL, per germline (reference sequence). V was pared by 0 bases and J by 6 bases, with 14 bases between. The CDR3 is 15 residues long. CDR3 region: CASSQEQAGKNGYTF. The CDR3, as DNA: TGTGCCAGCAGCCAAGAGCAGGCGGGGAAGAATGGCTACACCTTC.

The CDR3: CASSLGQGVSGNTIYF. The DNA of the CDR3 is TGTGCCAGCAGCCTTGGACAGGGCGTCTCTGGAAACACCATATATTTT. The chain joins TRBV3-1 (or the pseudogene TRBV3-2) to TRBJ1-3; 8 nucleotides line up with TRBD1. J gave up 0 bases and V 4 bases, and 5 bases lay outside the gene matches. From germline, CDR1 is LGHDT and CDR2 YNNKEL (reference sequence). The CDR3 totals 16 residues.

This clone was seen more than once but under ten times. The rearrangement joins TRBV20-1 to TRBJ1-2; D unresolved. Germline CDR1 is DFQATT and CDR2 is SNEGSKA (reference sequence). CDR3 length: 12 residues. Deletions cut 6 bases from V and 4 bases from J, with 12 bases between. The CDR3 sequence is CSASQAGYGYTF. The CDR3 DNA follows: TGCAGTGCGAGTCAAGCGGGCTATGGCTACACCTTC.

The DNA for the CDR3 is TGTGCCAGCAGTCAAAGGACAGGGGGCTCAACTGAAGCTTTCTTT. This encodes CASSQRTGGSTEAFF. This rearrangement joins TRBV28 to TRBJ1-1; the match to TRBD1 covers 11 bases. Germline CDR1 MDHEN, CDR2 SYDVKM. J was trimmed by 5 bases and V by 5 bases; bases with no gene match: 7. The CDR3 contains 15 residues.

The CDR3 region is CAWSARSGGSGSPLHF. The CDR3 DNA reads TGTGCCTGGAGCGCCCGGTCAGGGGGCAGCGGTTCACCCCTCCACTTT. The genes are TRBV30 and TRBJ1-6; 8 nucleotides match TRBD1. This CDR3 has 16 residues. V lost 3 bases, J lost 9 bases, and 13 bases stayed unmatched. Germline V gene lookup returns CDR1 GTSNPN and CDR2 SVGIG (reference sequence).

The chain carries TRBV9 and TRBJ2-1, with 10 bases fitting TRBD2. The length of the CDR3 is 15 residues. The J segment lost 9 bases and the V segment lost 1 base, leaving 7 bases of the junction unmatched. Per germline, CDR1 SGDLS and CDR2 YYNGEE. In DNA, the CDR3 is TGTGCCAGCAGCGTATCTAGCGGGAGTAGTGGTGAGCAGTTCTTC. Its translation is CASSVSSGSSGEQFF.

The chain recombines TRBV10-2 with TRBJ1-5, with 7 bases fitting TRBD1. This CDR3 comprises 16 residues. Germline-derived CDR1 and CDR2 are WSHSY and SAAADI. J lost 5 bases, V lost 4 bases, and 11 bases had no gene match. The CDR3 DNA reads as TGCGCCAGCAGTGCGACCGGGTCAGGGGGAGATCAGCCCCAGCATTTT. This encodes CASSATGSGGDQPQHF.